The sequence of this T cell receptor (beta chain) was determined in a study of OX40 agonist ivuxolimab in advanced cancers. This CDR3 has 16 residues. The ends lost 2 bases at V and 8 bases at J; junction bases unmatched: 10. CDR1 is MGHRA and CDR2 is YSYEKL in the germline V gene. TCRdb's table, derived via immunoSEQ multiplex PCR, lists solely in-frame clones and lacks some. The repertoire holds 15,000 to 25,000 clones, about four fifths seen once, with under 20% in the top ten. Sequenced material: CD4+ or CD8+ T cells sorted from blood, taken in a trial of the OX40 agonist ivuxolimab. The clonotype comes from an adult with an advanced solid tumor such as melanoma, head and neck, liver or kidney cancer. This rearrangement joins TRBV4-1 to TRBJ2-1, with TRBD2 matching 9 bases. The CDR3: CASSQRLAGSMDEQFF. The CDR3 DNA reads as TGCGCCAGCAGCCAAAGGCTAGCGGGATCTATGGATGAGCAGTTCTTC.